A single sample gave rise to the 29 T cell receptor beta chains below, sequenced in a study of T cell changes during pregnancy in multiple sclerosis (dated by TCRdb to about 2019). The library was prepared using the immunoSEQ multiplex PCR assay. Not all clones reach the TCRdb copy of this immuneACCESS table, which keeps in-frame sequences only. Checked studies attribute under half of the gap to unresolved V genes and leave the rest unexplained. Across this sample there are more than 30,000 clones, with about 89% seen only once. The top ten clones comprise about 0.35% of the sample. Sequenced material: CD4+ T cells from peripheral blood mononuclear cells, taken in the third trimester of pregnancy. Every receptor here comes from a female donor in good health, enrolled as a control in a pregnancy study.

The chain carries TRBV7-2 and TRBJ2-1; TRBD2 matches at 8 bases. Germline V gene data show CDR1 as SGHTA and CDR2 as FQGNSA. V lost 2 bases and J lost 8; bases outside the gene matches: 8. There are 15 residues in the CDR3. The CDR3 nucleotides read TGTGCCAGCAGCTTATCTGGCGGGAGGTTCGATGAGCAGTTCTTC. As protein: CASSLSGGRFDEQFF. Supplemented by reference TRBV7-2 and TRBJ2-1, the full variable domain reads GAGVSQSPSNKVTEKGKDVELRCDPISGHTALYWYRQSLGQGLEFLIYFQGNSAPDKSGLPSDRFSAERTGGSVSTLTIQRTQQEDSAVYLCASSLSGGRFDEQFFGPGTRLTVL.

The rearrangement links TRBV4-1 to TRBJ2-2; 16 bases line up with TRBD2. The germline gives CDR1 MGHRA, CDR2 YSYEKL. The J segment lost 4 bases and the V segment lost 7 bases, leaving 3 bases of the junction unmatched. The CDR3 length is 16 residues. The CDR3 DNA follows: TGCGCCAGCAAGGGGACTAGCGGGAGGGCCACCGGGGAGCTGTTTTTT. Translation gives CASKGTSGRATGELFF.

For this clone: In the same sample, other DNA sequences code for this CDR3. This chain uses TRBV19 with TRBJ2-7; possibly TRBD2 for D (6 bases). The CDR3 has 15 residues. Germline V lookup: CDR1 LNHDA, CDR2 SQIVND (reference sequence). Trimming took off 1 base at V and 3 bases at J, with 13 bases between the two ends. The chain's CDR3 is CASSIATGTDYEQYF. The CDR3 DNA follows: TGTGCCAGTAGTATAGCGACCGGGACTGACTACGAGCAGTACTTC.

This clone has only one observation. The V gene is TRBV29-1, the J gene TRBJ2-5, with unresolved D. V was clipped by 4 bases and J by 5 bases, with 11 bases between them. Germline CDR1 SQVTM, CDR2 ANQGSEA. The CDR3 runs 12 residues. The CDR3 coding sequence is TGCAGCGTTGCAGGCAATGGGGAGACCCAGTACTTC. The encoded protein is CSVAGNGETQYF.

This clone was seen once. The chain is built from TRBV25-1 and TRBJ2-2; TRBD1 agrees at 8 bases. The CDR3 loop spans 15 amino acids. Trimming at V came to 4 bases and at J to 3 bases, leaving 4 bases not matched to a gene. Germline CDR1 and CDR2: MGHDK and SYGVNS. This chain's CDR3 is CASSVRGRDTGELFF. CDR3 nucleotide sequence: TGTGCCAGCAGTGTCAGGGGGCGAGACACCGGGGAGCTGTTTTTT. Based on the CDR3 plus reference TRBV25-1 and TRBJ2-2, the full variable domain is EADIYQTPRYLVIGTGKKITLECSQTMGHDKMYWYQQDPGMELHLIHYSYGVNSTEKGDLSSESTVSRIRTEHFPLTLESARPSHTSQYLCASSVRGRDTGELFFGEGSRLTVL.

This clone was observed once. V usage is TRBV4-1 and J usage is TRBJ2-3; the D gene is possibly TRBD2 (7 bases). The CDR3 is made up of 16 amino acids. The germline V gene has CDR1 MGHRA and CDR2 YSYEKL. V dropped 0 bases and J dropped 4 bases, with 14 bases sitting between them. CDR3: CASSQDWGGKADTQYF. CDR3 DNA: TGCGCCAGCAGCCAAGATTGGGGGGGCAAGGCAGATACGCAGTATTTT.

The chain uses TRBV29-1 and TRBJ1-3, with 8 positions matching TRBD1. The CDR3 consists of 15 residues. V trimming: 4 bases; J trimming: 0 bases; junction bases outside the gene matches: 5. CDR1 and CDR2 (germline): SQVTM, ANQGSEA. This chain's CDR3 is CSVVDRANSGNTIYF. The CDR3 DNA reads TGCAGCGTTGTGGACAGGGCTAACTCTGGAAACACCATATATTTT.

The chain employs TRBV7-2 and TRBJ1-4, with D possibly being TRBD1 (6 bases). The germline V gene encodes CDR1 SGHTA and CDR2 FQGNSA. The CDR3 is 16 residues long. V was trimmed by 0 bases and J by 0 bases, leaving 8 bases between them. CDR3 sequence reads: CASSLAGQPTNEKLFF. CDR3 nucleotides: TGTGCCAGCAGCTTAGCCGGACAGCCAACTAATGAAAAACTGTTTTTT. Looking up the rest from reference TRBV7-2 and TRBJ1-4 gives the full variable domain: GAGVSQSPSNKVTEKGKDVELRCDPISGHTALYWYRQSLGQGLEFLIYFQGNSAPDKSGLPSDRFSAERTGGSVSTLTIQRTQQEDSAVYLCASSLAGQPTNEKLFFGSGTQLSVL.

CDR3 nucleotide sequence: TGTGCCAGTTCCGAGGGACAGGGGGCTTTTGGCTACACCTTC. It yields the protein CASSEGQGAFGYTF. This sequence joins TRBV19 and TRBJ1-2; 12 positions match TRBD1. After removal of 8 bases from V and 7 bases from J, the junction contained 8 bases not matched to a gene. Germline assignment: CDR1 LNHDA and CDR2 SQIVND (reference sequence). This CDR3 is built from 14 residues.

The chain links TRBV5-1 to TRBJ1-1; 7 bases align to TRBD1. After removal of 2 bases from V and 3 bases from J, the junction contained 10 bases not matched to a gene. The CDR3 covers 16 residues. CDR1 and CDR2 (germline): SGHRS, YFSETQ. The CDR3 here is CASSFDQNRGDTEAFF. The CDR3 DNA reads TGCGCCAGCAGCTTCGACCAGAACAGGGGTGACACTGAAGCTTTCTTT.

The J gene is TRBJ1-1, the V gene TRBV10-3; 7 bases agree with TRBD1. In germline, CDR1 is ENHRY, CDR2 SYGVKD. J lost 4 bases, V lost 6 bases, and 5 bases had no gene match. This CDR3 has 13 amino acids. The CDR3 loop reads CAISLQGSTEAFF. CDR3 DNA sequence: TGTGCCATCAGCCTACAGGGGTCCACTGAAGCTTTCTTT.

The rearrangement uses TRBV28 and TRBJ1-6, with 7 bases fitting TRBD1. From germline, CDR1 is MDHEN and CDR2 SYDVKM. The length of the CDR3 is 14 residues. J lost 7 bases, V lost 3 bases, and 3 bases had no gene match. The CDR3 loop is CASSFRGRNSPLHF. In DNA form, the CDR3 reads TGTGCCAGCAGTTTTAGGGGGCGGAATTCACCCCTCCACTTT.

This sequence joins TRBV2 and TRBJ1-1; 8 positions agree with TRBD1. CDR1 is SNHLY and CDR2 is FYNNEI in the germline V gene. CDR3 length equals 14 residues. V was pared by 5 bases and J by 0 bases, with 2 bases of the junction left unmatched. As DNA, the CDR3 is TGTGCCAGCAGTAGGACAGGGATGAACACTGAAGCTTTCTTT. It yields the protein CASSRTGMNTEAFF.

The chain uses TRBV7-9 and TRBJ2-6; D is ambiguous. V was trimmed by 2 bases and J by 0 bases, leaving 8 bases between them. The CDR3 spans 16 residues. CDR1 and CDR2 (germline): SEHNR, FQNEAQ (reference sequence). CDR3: CASSLWRSSGANVLTF. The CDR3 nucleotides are TGTGCCAGCAGCTTATGGCGGAGCTCTGGGGCCAACGTCCTGACTTTC.

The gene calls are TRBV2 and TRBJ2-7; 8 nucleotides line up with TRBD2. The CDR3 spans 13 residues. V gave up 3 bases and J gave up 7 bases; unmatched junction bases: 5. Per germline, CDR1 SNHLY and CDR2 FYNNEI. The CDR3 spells CASSDGLAGEQYF. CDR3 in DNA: TGTGCCAGCAGTGATGGCCTAGCGGGTGAGCAGTACTTC.

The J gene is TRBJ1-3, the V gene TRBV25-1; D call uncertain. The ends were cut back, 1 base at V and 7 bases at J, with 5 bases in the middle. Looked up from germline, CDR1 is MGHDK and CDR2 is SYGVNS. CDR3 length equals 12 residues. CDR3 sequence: CASSEWPNTIYF. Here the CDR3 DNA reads TGTGCCAGCAGTGAATGGCCCAACACCATATATTTT.

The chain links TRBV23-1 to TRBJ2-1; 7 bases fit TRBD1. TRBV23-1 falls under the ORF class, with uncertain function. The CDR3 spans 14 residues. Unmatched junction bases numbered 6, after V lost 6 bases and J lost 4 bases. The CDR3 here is CASSRRDSYNEQFF. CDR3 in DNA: TGCGCCAGCAGCCGAAGGGACAGTTACAATGAGCAGTTCTTC.

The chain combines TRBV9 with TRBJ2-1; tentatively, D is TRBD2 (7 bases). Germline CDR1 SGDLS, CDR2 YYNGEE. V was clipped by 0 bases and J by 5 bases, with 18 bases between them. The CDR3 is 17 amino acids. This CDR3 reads CASSVDGGAGPHNEQFF. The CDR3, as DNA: TGTGCCAGCAGCGTAGATGGGGGGGCAGGGCCCCACAATGAGCAGTTCTTC.

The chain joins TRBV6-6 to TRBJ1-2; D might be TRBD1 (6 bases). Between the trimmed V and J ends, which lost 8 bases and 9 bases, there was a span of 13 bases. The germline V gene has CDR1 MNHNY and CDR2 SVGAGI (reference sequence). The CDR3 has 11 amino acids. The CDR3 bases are TGTGCCAGCTCAGGGGCTAACCGCTACACCTTC. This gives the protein CASSGANRYTF.

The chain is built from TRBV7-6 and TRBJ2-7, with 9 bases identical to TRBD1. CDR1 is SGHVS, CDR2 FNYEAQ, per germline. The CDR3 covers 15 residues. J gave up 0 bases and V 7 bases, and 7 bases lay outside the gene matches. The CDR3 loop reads CASTALTGGSYEQYF. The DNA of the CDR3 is TGTGCCAGCACGGCTCTGACAGGGGGCTCCTACGAGCAGTACTTC.

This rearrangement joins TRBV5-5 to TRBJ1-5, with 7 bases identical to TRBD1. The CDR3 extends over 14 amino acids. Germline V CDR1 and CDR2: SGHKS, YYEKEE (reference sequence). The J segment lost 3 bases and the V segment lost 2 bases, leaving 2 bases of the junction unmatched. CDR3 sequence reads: CASSFDRANQPQHF. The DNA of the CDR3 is TGTGCCAGCAGCTTTGACAGGGCCAATCAGCCCCAGCATTTT.

CDR3 in DNA: TGTGCCAGTAGGTTGGGGGGATCCGGGGAGCTGTTTTTT. This translates into CASRLGGSGELFF. The chain uses TRBV19 and TRBJ2-2; D perhaps matches TRBD2 (6 bases). Germline CDR1 is LNHDA and CDR2 is SQIVND (reference sequence). V was cut by 6 bases and J by 6 bases, with 11 bases left in between. The CDR3 has 13 amino acids.

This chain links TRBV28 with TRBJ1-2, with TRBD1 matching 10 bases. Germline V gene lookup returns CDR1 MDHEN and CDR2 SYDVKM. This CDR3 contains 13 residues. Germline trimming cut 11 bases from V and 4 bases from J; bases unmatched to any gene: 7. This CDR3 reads CAGRDRGSYGYTF. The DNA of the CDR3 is TGTGCCGGCCGGGACAGGGGAAGCTATGGCTACACCTTC.

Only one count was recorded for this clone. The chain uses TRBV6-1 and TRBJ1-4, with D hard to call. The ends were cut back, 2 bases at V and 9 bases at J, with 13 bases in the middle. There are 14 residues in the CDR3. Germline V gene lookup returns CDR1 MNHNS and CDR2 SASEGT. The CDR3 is CASSENEASKKLFF. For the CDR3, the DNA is TGTGCCAGCAGTGAAAACGAGGCCTCCAAAAAACTGTTTTTT.

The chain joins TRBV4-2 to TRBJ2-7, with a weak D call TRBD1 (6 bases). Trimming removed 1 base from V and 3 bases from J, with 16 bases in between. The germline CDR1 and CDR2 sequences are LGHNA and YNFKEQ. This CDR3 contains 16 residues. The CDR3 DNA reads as TGTGCCAGCAGCCAAGGAGAGGGGGAGACTATCTACGAGCAGTACTTC. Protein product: CASSQGEGETIYEQYF.

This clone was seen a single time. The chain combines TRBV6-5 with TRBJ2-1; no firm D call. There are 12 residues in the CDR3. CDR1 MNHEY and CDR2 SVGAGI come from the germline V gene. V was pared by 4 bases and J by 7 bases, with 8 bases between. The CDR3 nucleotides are TGTGCCAGCAGTTCCCCCCCTAATGAGCAGTTCTTC. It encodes CASSSPPNEQFF.

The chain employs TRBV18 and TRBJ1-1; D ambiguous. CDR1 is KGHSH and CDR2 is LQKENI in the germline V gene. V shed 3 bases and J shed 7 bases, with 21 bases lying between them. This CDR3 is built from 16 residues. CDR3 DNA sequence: TGTGCCAGCTCACCTAGGGCAGAACCGGGGAGTTATGAAGCTTTCTTT. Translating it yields CASSPRAEPGSYEAFF.

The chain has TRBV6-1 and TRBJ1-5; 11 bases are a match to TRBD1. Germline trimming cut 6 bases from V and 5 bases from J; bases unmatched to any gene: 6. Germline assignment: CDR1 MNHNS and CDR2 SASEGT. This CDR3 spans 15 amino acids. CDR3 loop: CASSVDRGHDQPQHF. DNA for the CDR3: TGTGCCAGCAGCGTGGACAGGGGGCACGATCAGCCCCAGCATTTT.

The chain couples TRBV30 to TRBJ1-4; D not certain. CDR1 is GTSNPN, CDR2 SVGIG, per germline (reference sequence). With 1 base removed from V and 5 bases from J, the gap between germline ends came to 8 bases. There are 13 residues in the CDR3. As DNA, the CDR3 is TGTGCCTGGAGTGGGGCAGGAAATGAAAAACTGTTTTTT. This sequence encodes CAWSGAGNEKLFF. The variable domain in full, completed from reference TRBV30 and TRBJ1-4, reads SQTIHQWPATLVQPVGSPLSLECTVEGTSNPNLYWYRQAAGRGLQLLFYSVGIGQISSEVPQNLSASRPQDRQFILSSKKLLLSDSGFYLCAWSGAGNEKLFFGSGTQLSVL.